A selection of T cell receptor beta chains follows, all from one sample in a study of neurological immune-mediated disorders. TCRdb re-analysed the 5' RACE reads in MiXCR, keeping a single row per CDR3 protein. Here the sample spans about 82,000 distinct CDR3 sequences, just over 2.5% being singletons. Sequencing was done on a sample of PBMCs. The receptors shown here come from a woman aged 25 to 39 with multiple sclerosis. The CDR3 runs from the conserved cysteine through the conserved F or W.

CDR3 protein	V gene	J gene
CATSRASVQPQHF	TRBV15	TRBJ1-5
CASSLGPAGANVLTF	TRBV5-1	TRBJ2-6
CASRRLAGEADTQYF	TRBV27	TRBJ2-3
CSVGGTGGQETQYF	TRBV29-1	TRBJ2-5
CASSSLGQGNQPQHF	TRBV12-3/TRBV12-4	TRBJ1-5
CSAFTGRVNTEAFF	TRBV20-1	TRBJ1-1
CSAPTSVSSYNEQFF	TRBV20-1	TRBJ2-1
CASSLGTGSTQYF	TRBV5-1	TRBJ2-3
CSARPPGAENSPLHF	TRBV20-1	TRBJ1-6
CASSYLAGADTQYF	TRBV6-4	TRBJ2-3
CASTTPTAPPDEQYF	TRBV6-2/TRBV6-3	TRBJ2-7
CASSLTESYNEQFF	TRBV5-1	TRBJ2-1
CASSSTTGGGTEAFF	TRBV12-3/TRBV12-4	TRBJ1-1
CASSLWRDVDTQYF	TRBV7-2	TRBJ2-3
CASSPTSGINTGELFF	TRBV5-1	TRBJ2-2
CASSTGAVSYEQYF	TRBV2	TRBJ2-7
CASRGAVHNTEDFF	TRBV2	TRBJ1-1
CASRFSGTDTQYF	TRBV7-2	TRBJ2-3
CASSLGGDEQYF	TRBV12-3/TRBV12-4	TRBJ2-7
CASSQDREDYGYTF	TRBV5-1	TRBJ1-2
CASTGDLRENIQYF	TRBV28	TRBJ2-4
CATGMTGRINEQFF	TRBV27	TRBJ2-1
CASSLSSELTDTQYF	TRBV6-2/TRBV6-3	TRBJ2-3
CASSITGGDTEAFF	TRBV6-2/TRBV6-3	TRBJ1-1
CASSSLQDKNIQYF	TRBV5-1	TRBJ2-4
CASSEEGQVRYNEQFF	TRBV6-1	TRBJ2-1
CSAREANTGELFF	TRBV20-1	TRBJ2-2
CSVRDFVDNSPLHF	TRBV29-1	TRBJ1-6
CASRPGTSGAWGPYEQYF	TRBV10-2	TRBJ2-7
CASSFGLAGDTDTQYF	TRBV7-8	TRBJ2-3
CATRGIGVGEQYF	TRBV15	TRBJ2-7
CSASGEETQYF	TRBV20-1	TRBJ2-5
CASSKDKGDGRELFF	TRBV21-1	TRBJ2-2
CASSSAGLNTEAFF	TRBV11-2	TRBJ1-1
CASSFYICSARRLGRGQETQYF	TRBV11-2	TRBJ2-5
CASSLLAGEYNEQFF	TRBV7-2	TRBJ2-1
CARGGVTQYF	TRBV25-1	TRBJ2-5
CASSDERELNEQFF	TRBV2	TRBJ2-1